This note documents a single TCR beta chain sequence. This sample stems from a study of regulatory T cells in long-lasting Graves disease. Time point given: newly diagnosed GD, antithyroid drugs for less than 3 months. From PBMCs, RNA was extracted and then used to make the TCR library. The V segment lost 4 bases and the J segment 8 bases; nucleotides outside the gene matches: 7. The CDR3 is 15 amino acids. In germline, CDR1 is MDHEN, CDR2 SYDVKM. Arm-PCR of CDR3 regions and iRepertoire HTBI primers were the basis on which TCR beta libraries were built. One entry per CDR3 protein, called by TCRdb with MiXCR from the multiplex PCR reads. The data hold a few hundred thousand distinct CDR3 sequences, with 15% to 20% observed a single time. These same records also appear under a second study, on T cells in Graves' hyperthyroidism and ophthalmopathy.

This specimen consisted of peripheral blood mononuclear cells (PBMCs), obtained at new diagnosis, from a patient treated with antithyroid drugs. The chain joins TRBV28 to TRBJ1-4; 10 positions agree with TRBD1. This TCR came from a woman aged 18-29 years with Graves disease. The CDR3 DNA is TGTGCCAGCAGTTCCGCCGGGACAGGGGACGAAAAACTGTTTTTT. It yields the protein CASSSAGTGDEKLFF.